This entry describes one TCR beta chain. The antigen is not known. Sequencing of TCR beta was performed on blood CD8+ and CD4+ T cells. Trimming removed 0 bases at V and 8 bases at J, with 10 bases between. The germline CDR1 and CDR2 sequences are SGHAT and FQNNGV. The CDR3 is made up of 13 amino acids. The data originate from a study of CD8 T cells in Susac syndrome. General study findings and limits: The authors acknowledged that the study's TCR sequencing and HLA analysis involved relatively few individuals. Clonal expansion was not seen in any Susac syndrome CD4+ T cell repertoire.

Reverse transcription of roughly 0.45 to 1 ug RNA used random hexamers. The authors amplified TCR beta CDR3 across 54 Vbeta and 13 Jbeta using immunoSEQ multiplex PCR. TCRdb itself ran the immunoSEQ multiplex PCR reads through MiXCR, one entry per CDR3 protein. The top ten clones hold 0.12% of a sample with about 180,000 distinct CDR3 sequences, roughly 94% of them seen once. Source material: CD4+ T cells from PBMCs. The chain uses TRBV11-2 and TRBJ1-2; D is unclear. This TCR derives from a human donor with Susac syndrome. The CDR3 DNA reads TGTGCCAGCAGCTTAGATTCCAGGCGCGGCTACACCTTC. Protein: CASSLDSRRGYTF.